The 15 T cell receptor beta chains reported below all come from one sample, sequenced in a study of cytomegalovirus exposure and HLA in healthy donors. Sequencing used immunoSEQ multiplex PCR; TCRdb keeps in-frame clones, though not all of them. The table has 100,000 to 150,000 clones, about 90% seen once; the top ten hold under 2%. The sequenced sample consisted of PBMCs. The receptor set was obtained from a woman under 30 in good health and CMV-seronegative.

The chain uses TRBV9 and TRBJ2-5; 8 nucleotides agree with TRBD2. Germline assignment: CDR1 SGDLS and CDR2 YYNGEE. The length of the CDR3 is 15 residues. V was clipped by 2 bases and J by 5 bases; unmatched bases: 8. This chain's CDR3 is CASSVASGRRETQYF. CDR3 nucleotide sequence: TGTGCCAGCAGCGTCGCGAGCGGGAGAAGGGAGACCCAGTACTTC.

The chain combines TRBV7-2 with TRBJ2-2; D is undetermined. The germline V gene has CDR1 SGHTA and CDR2 FQGNSA. The CDR3 spans 13 residues. Trimming took 5 bases from V and 6 from J, leaving 10 bases between them. CDR3 in DNA: TGTGCCAGCAGCCCCCCTAAAGCCGGGGAGCTGTTTTTT. As protein: CASSPPKAGELFF.

The V gene is TRBV30, the J gene TRBJ2-7; 10 nucleotides agree with TRBD2. The CDR3 sequence is 13 residues long. Trimming at V came to 5 bases and at J to 4 bases, leaving 5 bases not matched to a gene. In germline, CDR1 is GTSNPN, CDR2 SVGIG (reference sequence). In DNA, the CDR3 is TGTGCCTGGCGGACTAGCGGACAGTACGAGCAGTACTTC. It encodes CAWRTSGQYEQYF.

The chain joins TRBV28 to TRBJ2-3; 8 nucleotides match TRBD2. The V and J ends lost 10 bases and 5 bases, in that order; junction bases with no gene match: 8. Germline loops: CDR1 MDHEN, CDR2 SYDVKM. The length of the CDR3 is 13 residues. In nucleotides, the CDR3 is TGTGCCATCTCACTAGCGGTCAGAGATACGCAGTATTTT. Translating gives CAISLAVRDTQYF.

In regard to this clone: Other DNA variants within this sample encode the same CDR3. In nucleotides, the CDR3 is TGTGCCAGCAGCTTAGCAGGGGGGAACACTGAAGCTTTCTTT. Amino acids: CASSLAGGNTEAFF. The J gene is TRBJ1-1, the V gene TRBV7-9; weak D call: TRBD1 (6 bases). Germline loops: CDR1 SEHNR, CDR2 FQNEAQ (reference sequence). The V end was cut by 0 bases, the J end by 1 base, with 6 bases between. The CDR3 contains 14 residues.

V gene TRBV19 combines with J gene TRBJ1-5; weak D call: TRBD1 (5 bases). The germline V and J ends were trimmed by 7 bases and 5 bases, with 21 bases remaining between them. The CDR3 length is 16 residues. Germline CDR1 LNHDA, CDR2 SQIVND (reference sequence). Here the CDR3 reads CASTLTRGRRDQPQHF. The CDR3, as DNA: TGTGCCAGTACCTTAACAAGGGGCAGGAGAGATCAGCCCCAGCATTTT.

V gene TRBV7-8 combines with J gene TRBJ1-6; a weak D match, TRBD1 (5 bases). V lost 2 bases, J lost 5 bases, and 10 bases lay in between. Germline values: CDR1 SGHVS, CDR2 FQNEAQ. The CDR3 is 15 residues long. The CDR3 coding sequence is TGTGCCAGCAGCTTAAGTTGGGGGGATAATTCACCCCTCCACTTT. It is translated as CASSLSWGDNSPLHF.

This clone was counted a single time. The J gene is TRBJ2-6, the V gene TRBV5-4; TRBD1 matches at 7 bases. V was clipped by 3 bases and J by 1 base; unmatched bases: 4. This CDR3 region has 16 residues. CDR1 is SGHNT, CDR2 YYREEE, per germline (reference sequence). The CDR3 region has the DNA TGTGCCAGCAGCTGGAACAGGGGTTCTGGGGCCAACGTCCTGACTTTC. This gives the protein CASSWNRGSGANVLTF.

The chain links TRBV6-6 to TRBJ1-5; D remains ambiguous. V lost 6 bases and J 5 bases, leaving 14 bases between the germline ends. Germline CDR1 MNHNY, CDR2 SVGAGI (reference sequence). CDR3 length: 14 amino acids. CDR3 loop: CASRSKQPHQPQHF. CDR3 in DNA: TGTGCCAGCAGATCGAAACAACCTCATCAGCCCCAGCATTTT.

J is TRBJ1-5 and V is TRBV5-6, with D possibly matching TRBD1 (6 bases). The CDR3 is 14 amino acids. With 1 base removed from V and 7 bases from J, the gap between germline ends came to 12 bases. Per the germline V gene, CDR1 is SGHDT and CDR2 is YYEEEE. DNA for the CDR3: TGTGCCAGCAGCTTGACAGGGACCGGCCAGCCCCAGCATTTT. Residues: CASSLTGTGQPQHF.

The chain links TRBV6-1 to TRBJ2-7; weak D call: TRBD1 (7 bases). The germline V gene encodes CDR1 MNHNS and CDR2 SASEGT. This CDR3 has 15 amino acids. The germline V and J ends were trimmed by 7 bases and 4 bases, with 20 bases remaining between them. This CDR3 is CASILRGTAIYEQYF. The DNA for the CDR3 is TGTGCCAGCATTCTTCGGGGGACAGCTATTTACGAGCAGTACTTC.

This sequence joins TRBV7-8 and TRBJ1-2, with 8 bases matching TRBD1. Losses at the gene ends were 5 bases for V and 6 bases for J; bases not matched to a gene: 32. Germline CDR1 and CDR2: SGHVS and FQNEAQ. The CDR3 is 22 residues long. The CDR3 coding sequence is TGTGCCAGCAGCCCTAGGCGGTTAGAAATAGAGGACAGGGCGACAAAAAAGGATGGCTACACCTTC. Its translation is CASSPRRLEIEDRATKKDGYTF.

This clone was counted between two and nine times. The V and J genes are TRBV10-3 and TRBJ1-1; D remains ambiguous. The CDR3 extends over 17 amino acids. The V and J ends lost 1 base and 0 bases respectively, with 15 bases between them. Germline V gives CDR1 ENHRY, CDR2 SYGVKD. This CDR3 reads CAISEYSYLTMNTEAFF. The DNA for the CDR3 is TGTGCCATCAGTGAGTACAGCTACCTAACCATGAACACTGAAGCTTTCTTT.

The chain is built from TRBV13 and TRBJ2-1, with D possibly TRBD2 on 6 matching bases. CDR1 and CDR2 from the germline V gene are PRHDT and FYEKMQ (reference sequence). The CDR3 totals 16 residues. Trimming removed 7 bases at V and 1 base at J, with 17 bases between. The chain's CDR3 is CASTTVGGVSYNEQFF. CDR3 coding DNA: TGTGCCAGCACCACCGTGGGGGGAGTTTCCTACAATGAGCAGTTCTTC.

V is TRBV10-3 and J is TRBJ2-1; D might be TRBD2 (7 bases). The length of the CDR3 is 21 residues. Germline loops: CDR1 ENHRY, CDR2 SYGVKD. The germline V and J ends were trimmed by 0 bases and 9 bases, with 33 bases remaining between them. The CDR3 coding sequence is TGTGCCATCAGTGAGTCGTTAATAGAAGGAGAACTAGCGTCAGGAGGGGGTGAGCAGTTCTTC. Encoded protein: CAISESLIEGELASGGGEQFF.